At least ten counts were recorded for the clone carrying this TCR beta chain. Its antigen is not known. This CDR3 has 15 residues. The germline CDR1 and CDR2 sequences are MNHEY and SVGAGI. V lost 5 bases, J lost 3 bases, and 17 bases lay in between. The related graft donor's blood sample was taken on the day of bone marrow donation. The sample originates from a study of T cells after posttransplantation cyclophosphamide. Study conclusions and caveats: TRB overlap between skin or GI tissue T cells and blood was limited. Later post-transplant blood repertoires were often dominated by donor CD8+ memory clones. Recipient CMV seropositivity and CMV reactivation strongly tracked TRB clonality.

Only in-frame clones appear in the TCRdb table, and some are missing; sequencing was by immunoSEQ multiplex PCR. In total the sample includes almost 35,000 clones, none of them seen once. This sequence was found in a woman between 50 and 59 years old in good health and a related stem cell transplant donor. The sequencing input was PBMCs. The chain uses TRBV6-5 and TRBJ2-7; a weak D match, TRBD1 (6 bases). CDR3 sequence: CASSPGRGGDYEQYF. The CDR3 nucleotides read TGTGCCAGCAGTCCCGGCAGGGGCGGTGACTACGAGCAGTACTTC.